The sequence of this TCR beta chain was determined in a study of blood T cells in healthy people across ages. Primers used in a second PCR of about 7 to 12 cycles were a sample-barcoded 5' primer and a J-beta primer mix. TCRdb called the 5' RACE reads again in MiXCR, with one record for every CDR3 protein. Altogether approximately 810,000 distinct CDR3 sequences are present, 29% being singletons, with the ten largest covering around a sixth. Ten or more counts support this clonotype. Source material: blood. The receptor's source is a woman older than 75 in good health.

CDR3 in amino acids: CASGTRLFTDTQYF. The CDR3 DNA is TGTGCCAGCGGCACTAGATTGTTCACAGATACGCAGTATTTT. The chain uses TRBV9 and TRBJ2-3, with D possibly TRBD2 on 5 matching bases. This CDR3 spans 14 amino acids. The V end lost 7 bases, the J end lost 2 bases, and 14 bases lay between the germline ends. Germline V lookup: CDR1 SGDLS, CDR2 YYNGEE.